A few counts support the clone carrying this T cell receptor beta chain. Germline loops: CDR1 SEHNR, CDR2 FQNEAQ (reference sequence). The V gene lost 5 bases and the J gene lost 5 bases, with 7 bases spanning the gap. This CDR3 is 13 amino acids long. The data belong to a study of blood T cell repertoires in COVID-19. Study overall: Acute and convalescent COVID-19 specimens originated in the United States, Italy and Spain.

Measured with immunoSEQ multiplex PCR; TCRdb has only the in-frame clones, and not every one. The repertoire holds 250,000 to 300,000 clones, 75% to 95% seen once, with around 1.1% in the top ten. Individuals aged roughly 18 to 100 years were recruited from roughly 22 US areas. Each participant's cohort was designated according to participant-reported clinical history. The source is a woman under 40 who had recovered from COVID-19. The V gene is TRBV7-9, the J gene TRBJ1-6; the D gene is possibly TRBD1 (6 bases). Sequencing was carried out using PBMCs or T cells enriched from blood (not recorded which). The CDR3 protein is CASSGQNNSPLHF. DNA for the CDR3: TGTGCCAGCAGCGGACAGAATAATTCACCCCTCCACTTT.